One and the same sample provided the 11 T cell receptor beta chains below, sequenced in a study of spatial heterogeneity in lung cancer. Time point in this sample: blood at routine non-recurrence follow-up after resection. Sequencing was performed on whole RNA extracted from tumor and nontumor lung tissue, or from frozen PBMC, and the material was left unsorted. TCRdb called the 5' RACE reads again in MiXCR, with one record for every CDR3 protein. The profile covers roughly 26,000 distinct CDR3 sequences, with around 5.9% appearing a single time and around 20% taken by the ten largest. The source was PBMCs, collected at follow-up. Receptors originate from a male donor with early-stage non-small cell lung cancer.

This clonotype was found many times. The rearrangement links TRBV4-3 to TRBJ1-5; D may be TRBD1 (6 bases). The CDR3 has 13 amino acids. With 0 bases removed from V and 11 bases from J, the gap between germline ends came to 11 bases. The germline V gene has CDR1 LGHNA and CDR2 YSLEER. CDR3 loop: CASSQDRGASQHF. DNA of the CDR3: TGCGCCAGCAGCCAAGACCGGGGGGCATCCCAGCATTTT.

The CDR3 nucleotides are TGTGCCAGCAGCGTAGAATCCGTGTCGAATGAGCAGTTCTTC. The encoded protein is CASSVESVSNEQFF. This chain uses TRBV9 with TRBJ2-1; D not certain. Germline-derived CDR1 and CDR2 are SGDLS and YYNGEE. CDR3 length equals 14 residues. The V end lost 0 bases, the J end lost 7 bases, and 11 bases lay between the germline ends.

Only a few counts were recorded for this clonotype. The chain uses TRBV5-6 and TRBJ2-4; no firm D call. Per the germline V gene, CDR1 is SGHDT and CDR2 is YYEEEE. V dropped 4 bases and J dropped 6 bases, with 14 bases sitting between them. There are 14 residues in the CDR3. The CDR3 sequence: CASSPMRLRNIQYF. As DNA, the CDR3 is TGTGCCAGCAGCCCGATGCGTTTAAGAAACATTCAGTACTTC. The full variable domain, in which reference TRBV5-6 and TRBJ2-4 provide the parts outside the CDR3, is DAGVTQSPTHLIKTRGQQVTLRCSPKSGHDTVSWYQQALGQGPQFIFQYYEEEERQRGNFPDRFSGHQFPNYSSELNVNALLLGDSALYLCASSPMRLRNIQYFGAGTRLSVL.

The sample holds a few counts of this clonotype. V is TRBV11-3 and J is TRBJ2-1; 14 bases map to TRBD2. The CDR3 consists of 18 residues. Germline lookup yields CDR1 SGHNT and CDR2 YENEEA. The trim removed 0 bases at V and 8 bases at J, leaving 9 bases unmatched. The CDR3 spells CASSLDGLAGGTSDEQFF. CDR3 coding DNA: TGTGCCAGCAGCTTAGATGGACTAGCGGGAGGTACGAGCGATGAGCAGTTCTTC.

There are a few counts of this clonotype. The chain is built from TRBV18 and TRBJ1-1; 12 nucleotides line up with TRBD1. The germline V gene has CDR1 KGHSH and CDR2 LQKENI. After removal of 1 base from V and 3 bases from J, the junction contained 9 bases not matched to a gene. This CDR3 comprises 18 residues. The DNA for the CDR3 is TGTGCCAGCTCACCACTGCCTGGGACAGGGGGCCGGGACACTGAAGCTTTCTTT. It yields the protein CASSPLPGTGGRDTEAFF.

This clonotype came up a few times. The chain recombines TRBV20-1 with TRBJ2-6; 9 nucleotides align to TRBD1. The V gene end was trimmed by 6 bases and the J gene end by 4 bases; junction bases not matched to a gene: 7. Germline assignment: CDR1 DFQATT and CDR2 SNEGSKA (reference sequence). The CDR3 consists of 15 residues. The CDR3 here is CSAPNRGRGANVLTF. The DNA of the CDR3 is TGCAGTGCCCCGAACAGGGGGCGAGGGGCCAACGTCCTGACTTTC.

The sample holds many counts of this clonotype. The chain has TRBV6-6 and TRBJ2-3; the D gene could be TRBD1 or TRBD2 (6 bases each). The CDR3 spans 15 residues. Trimming cost V 3 bases and J 2 bases, with 12 bases left between them. Looked up from germline, CDR1 is MNHNY and CDR2 is SVGAGI (reference sequence). For the CDR3, the DNA is TGTGCCAGCAGTTATGGAGGGGGAGCCACAGATACGCAGTATTTT. Translation: CASSYGGGATDTQYF.

This chain links TRBV10-3 with TRBJ2-7; the D gene is possibly TRBD2 (6 bases). V lost 6 bases to trimming and J lost 9 bases, with 18 bases between them. The CDR3 spans 13 residues. Looked up from germline, CDR1 is ENHRY and CDR2 is SYGVKD. CDR3 residues: CAIRTGGVYVQYF. The CDR3 nucleotides read TGTGCCATCAGAACCGGGGGAGTTTATGTGCAGTACTTC.

The chain uses TRBV6-2 or TRBV6-3 and TRBJ2-6; a weak D match, TRBD2 (6 bases). Trimming pared 10 bases from V and 1 base from J, leaving 20 bases between. From germline, CDR1 is MNHEY and CDR2 SVGEGT. This CDR3 is built from 17 residues. CDR3 region: CATPGEVGYSGANVLTF. The CDR3 nucleotides read TGTGCCACACCTGGGGAGGTCGGGTATTCTGGGGCCAACGTCCTGACTTTC.

This clonotype was detected many times. V gene TRBV2 combines with J gene TRBJ2-7, with 7 bases aligning to TRBD1. Germline CDR1 SNHLY, CDR2 FYNNEI. The length of the CDR3 is 14 residues. With 6 bases clipped from V and 0 bases from J, the junction kept 5 bases outside the gene matches. For the CDR3, the DNA is TGTGCCAGCAGCCCGACAGGGAGCTCCTACGAGCAGTACTTC. Translation: CASSPTGSSYEQYF.

This clonotype was detected ten times or more. The rearrangement joins TRBV6-2 or TRBV6-3 to TRBJ2-2; the D call may be TRBD1 or TRBD2 (6 bases each). From germline, CDR1 is MNHEY and CDR2 SVGEGT. This CDR3 contains 13 residues. The V end was cut by 6 bases, the J end by 5 bases, with 10 bases between. This CDR3 reads CASSGGTTGELFF. The CDR3 DNA reads TGTGCCAGCAGCGGCGGGACAACCGGGGAGCTGTTTTTT.